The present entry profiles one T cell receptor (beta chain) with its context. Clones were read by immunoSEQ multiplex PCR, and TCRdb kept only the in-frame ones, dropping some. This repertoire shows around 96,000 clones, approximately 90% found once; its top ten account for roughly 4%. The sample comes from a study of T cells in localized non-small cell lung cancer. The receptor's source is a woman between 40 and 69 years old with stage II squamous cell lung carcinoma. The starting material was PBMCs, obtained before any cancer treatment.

The CDR3 bases are TGTGCTAGTGGGGCATACACTGAAGCTTTCTTT. Its translation: CASGAYTEAFF. This chain links TRBV12-5 with TRBJ1-1; no clear D gene. The CDR3 has 11 residues. V lost 6 bases to trimming and J lost 3 bases, with 5 bases between them. Germline values: CDR1 LGHNT, CDR2 FRNRAP.